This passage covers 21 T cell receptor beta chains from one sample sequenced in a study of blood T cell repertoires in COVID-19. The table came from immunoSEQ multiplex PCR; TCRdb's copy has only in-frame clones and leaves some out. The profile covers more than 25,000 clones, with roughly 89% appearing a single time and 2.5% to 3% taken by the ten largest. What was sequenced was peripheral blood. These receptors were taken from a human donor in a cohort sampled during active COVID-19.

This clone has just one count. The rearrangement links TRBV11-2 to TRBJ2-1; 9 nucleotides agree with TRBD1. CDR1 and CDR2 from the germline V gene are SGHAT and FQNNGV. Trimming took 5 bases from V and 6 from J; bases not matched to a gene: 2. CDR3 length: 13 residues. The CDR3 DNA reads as TGTGCCAGCAGCCCGGACAGGGGCAATGAGCAGTTCTTC. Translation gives CASSPDRGNEQFF.

The CDR3 DNA reads TGCAGCGTTGCTAACAGAAGGAACACTGAAGCTTTCTTT. Encoded protein: CSVANRRNTEAFF. The V call is TRBV29-1, the J call TRBJ1-1, with D unresolved. This CDR3 region has 13 residues. From germline, CDR1 is SQVTM and CDR2 ANQGSEA. Trimming shortened V by 4 bases and J by 1 base, and 10 bases separated the two germline ends. Looking up the rest from reference TRBV29-1 and TRBJ1-1 gives the full variable domain: SAVISQKPSRDICQRGTSLTIQCQVDSQVTMMFWYRQQPGQSLTLIATANQGSEATYESGFVIDKFPISRPNLTFSTLTVSNMSPEDSSIYLCSVANRRNTEAFFGQGTRLTVV.

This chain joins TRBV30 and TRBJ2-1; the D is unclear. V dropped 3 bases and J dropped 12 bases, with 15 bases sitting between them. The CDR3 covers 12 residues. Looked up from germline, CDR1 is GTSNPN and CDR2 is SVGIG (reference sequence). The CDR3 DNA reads TGTGCCTGGAGCCGACTCCACCTCTGGCAGTTCTTC. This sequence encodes CAWSRLHLWQFF.

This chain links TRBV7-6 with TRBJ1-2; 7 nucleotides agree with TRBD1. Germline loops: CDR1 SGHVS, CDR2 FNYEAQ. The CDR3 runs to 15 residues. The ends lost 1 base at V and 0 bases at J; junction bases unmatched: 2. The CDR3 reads CASSLGTGSNYGYTF. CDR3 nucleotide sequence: TGTGCCAGCAGCTTAGGGACAGGCTCTAACTATGGCTACACCTTC.

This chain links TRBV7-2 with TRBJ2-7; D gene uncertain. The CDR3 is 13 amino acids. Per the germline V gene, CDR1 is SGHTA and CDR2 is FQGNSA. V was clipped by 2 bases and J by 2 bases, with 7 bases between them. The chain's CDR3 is CASSLTHTYEQYF. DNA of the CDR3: TGTGCCAGCAGCTTAACCCACACCTACGAGCAGTACTTC.

CDR3 nucleotide sequence: TGTGCCAGCAGTTGGACTAGGGGGGATACGCAGTATTTT. This sequence encodes CASSWTRGDTQYF. The chain couples TRBV12-3 or TRBV12-4 to TRBJ2-3; TRBD2 might be the D (7 bases). There are 13 residues in the CDR3. Trimming cost V 4 bases and J 6 bases, with 11 bases left between them.

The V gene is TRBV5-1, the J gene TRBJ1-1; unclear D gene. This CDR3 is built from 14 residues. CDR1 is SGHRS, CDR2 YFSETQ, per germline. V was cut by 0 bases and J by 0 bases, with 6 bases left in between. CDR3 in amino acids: CASSLGYMNTEAFF. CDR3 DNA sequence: TGCGCCAGCAGCTTGGGGTACATGAACACTGAAGCTTTCTTT.

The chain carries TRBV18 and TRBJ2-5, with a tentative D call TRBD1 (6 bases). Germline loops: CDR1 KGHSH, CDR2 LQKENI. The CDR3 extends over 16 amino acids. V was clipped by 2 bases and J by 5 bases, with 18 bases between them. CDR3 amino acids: CASSPNPGAGAETQYF. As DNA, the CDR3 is TGTGCCAGCTCACCAAACCCCGGGGCAGGGGCGGAGACCCAGTACTTC.

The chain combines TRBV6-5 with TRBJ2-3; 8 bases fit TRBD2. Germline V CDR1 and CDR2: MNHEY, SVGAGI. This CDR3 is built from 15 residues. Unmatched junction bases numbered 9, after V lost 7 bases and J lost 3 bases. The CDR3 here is CASNADGGETDTQYF. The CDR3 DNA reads TGTGCCAGCAATGCGGACGGGGGGGAGACAGATACGCAGTATTTT.

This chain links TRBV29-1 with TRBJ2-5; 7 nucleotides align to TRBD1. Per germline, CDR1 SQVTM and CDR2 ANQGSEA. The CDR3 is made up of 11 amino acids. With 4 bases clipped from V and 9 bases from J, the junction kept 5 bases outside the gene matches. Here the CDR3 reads CSVGRGKSQYF. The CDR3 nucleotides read TGCAGCGTTGGCAGGGGGAAATCCCAGTACTTC.

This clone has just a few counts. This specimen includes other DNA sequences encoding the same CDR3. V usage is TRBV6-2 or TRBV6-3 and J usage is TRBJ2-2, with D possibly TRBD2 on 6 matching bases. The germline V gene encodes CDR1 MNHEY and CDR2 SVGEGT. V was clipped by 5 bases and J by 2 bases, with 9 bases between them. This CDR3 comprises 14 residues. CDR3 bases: TGTGCCAGCAGTAGCGGGCGCAACACCGGGGAGCTGTTTTTT. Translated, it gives CASSSGRNTGELFF.

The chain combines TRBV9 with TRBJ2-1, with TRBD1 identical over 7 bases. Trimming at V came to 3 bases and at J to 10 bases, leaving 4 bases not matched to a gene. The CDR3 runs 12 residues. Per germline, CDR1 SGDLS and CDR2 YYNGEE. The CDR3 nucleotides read TGTGCCAGCAGCGGACAGGGACGGGAGCAGTTCTTC. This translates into CASSGQGREQFF. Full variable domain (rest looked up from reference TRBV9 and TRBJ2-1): DSGVTQTPKHLITATGQRVTLRCSPRSGDLSVYWYQQSLDQGLQFLIQYYNGEERAKGNILERFSAQQFPDLHSELNLSSLELGDSALYFCASSGQGREQFFGPGTRLTVL.

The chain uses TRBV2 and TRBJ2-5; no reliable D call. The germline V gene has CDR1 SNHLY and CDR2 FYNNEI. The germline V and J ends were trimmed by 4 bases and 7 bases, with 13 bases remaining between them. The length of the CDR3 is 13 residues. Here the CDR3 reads CASSGGRVGTQYF. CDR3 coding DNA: TGTGCCAGCAGTGGAGGTAGAGTGGGGACCCAGTACTTC.

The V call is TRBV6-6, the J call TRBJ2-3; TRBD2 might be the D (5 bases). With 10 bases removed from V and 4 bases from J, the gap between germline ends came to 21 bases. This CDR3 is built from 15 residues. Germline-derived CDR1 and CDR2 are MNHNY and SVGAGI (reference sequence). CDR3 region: CANSPEGRGADTQYF. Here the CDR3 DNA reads TGTGCCAATTCCCCCGAAGGCCGGGGTGCAGATACGCAGTATTTT.

CDR3 residues: CASSLRRVGEAFF. Written as DNA, the CDR3 is TGTGCCAGCAGTTTAAGGCGGGTCGGTGAAGCTTTCTTT. This sequence joins TRBV28 and TRBJ1-1; D is unclear. Germline-derived CDR1 and CDR2 are MDHEN and SYDVKM. The V gene lost 2 bases and the J gene lost 7 bases, with 11 bases spanning the gap. The CDR3 runs 13 residues.

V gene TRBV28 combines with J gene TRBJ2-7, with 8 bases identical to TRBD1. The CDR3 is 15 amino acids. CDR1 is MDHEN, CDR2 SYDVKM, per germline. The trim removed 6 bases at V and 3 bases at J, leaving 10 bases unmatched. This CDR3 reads CASSNTGGSRYEQYF. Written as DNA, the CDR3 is TGTGCCAGCAGCAACACAGGGGGATCACGCTACGAGCAGTACTTC.

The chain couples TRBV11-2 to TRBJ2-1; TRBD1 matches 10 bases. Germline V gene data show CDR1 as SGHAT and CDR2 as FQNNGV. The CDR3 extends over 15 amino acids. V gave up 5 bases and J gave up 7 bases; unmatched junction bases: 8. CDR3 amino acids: CASSTRQGASNEQFF. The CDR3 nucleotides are TGTGCCAGCAGCACCAGACAGGGGGCATCAAATGAGCAGTTCTTC. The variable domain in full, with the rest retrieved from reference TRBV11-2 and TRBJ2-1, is EAGVAQSPRYKIIEKRQSVAFWCNPISGHATLYWYQQILGQGPKLLIQFQNNGVVDDSQLPKDRFSAERLKGVDSTLKIQPAKLEDSAVYLCASSTRQGASNEQFFGPGTRLTVL.

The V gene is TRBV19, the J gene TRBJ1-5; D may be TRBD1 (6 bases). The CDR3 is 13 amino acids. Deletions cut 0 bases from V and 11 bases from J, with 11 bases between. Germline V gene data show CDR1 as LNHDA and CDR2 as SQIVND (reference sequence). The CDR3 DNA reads TGTGCCAGTAGTATAGATGAAACAGGGACCCAGCATTTT. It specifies CASSIDETGTQHF.

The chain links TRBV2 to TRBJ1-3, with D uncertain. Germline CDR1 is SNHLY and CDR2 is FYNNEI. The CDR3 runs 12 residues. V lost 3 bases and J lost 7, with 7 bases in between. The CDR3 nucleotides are TGTGCCAGCAGTGAGTTGCGGAACACCATATATTTT. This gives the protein CASSELRNTIYF.

CDR3 in amino acids: CASIRGVGTIDSSYNEQFF. CDR3 DNA sequence: TGTGCCAGCATCAGAGGGGTCGGGACAATTGATAGCTCCTACAATGAGCAGTTCTTC. The J gene is TRBJ2-1, the V gene TRBV28, with D perhaps TRBD1 (6 bases). The length of the CDR3 is 19 residues. With 7 bases removed from V and 0 bases from J, the gap between germline ends came to 25 bases. Germline V CDR1 and CDR2: MDHEN, SYDVKM.

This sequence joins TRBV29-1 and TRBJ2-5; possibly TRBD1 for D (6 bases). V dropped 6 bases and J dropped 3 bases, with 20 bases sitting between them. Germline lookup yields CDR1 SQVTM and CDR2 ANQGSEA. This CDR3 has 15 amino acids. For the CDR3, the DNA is TGCAGCGTGGAAACAGGGAACGCTAAAGAAGAGACCCAGTACTTC. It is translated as CSVETGNAKEETQYF.